Presented here are 4 T cell receptor beta chains from one specimen sequenced in a study of cytomegalovirus exposure and HLA in healthy donors. Measured with immunoSEQ multiplex PCR; TCRdb has only the in-frame clones, and not every one. The table records over 120,000 clones, approximately 94% of them present only once. The sequenced sample consisted of PBMCs. The source of these receptors is a man aged 18 to 30 in good health and CMV-seropositive.

The CDR3 loop reads CASSIRGLSNQPQHF. Written as DNA, the CDR3 is TGTGCCAGCAGTATCAGGGGGCTCAGCAATCAGCCCCAGCATTTT. The V gene is TRBV28, the J gene TRBJ1-5; 8 bases fit TRBD1. The CDR3 length is 15 residues. The V and J ends lost 5 bases and 1 base, in that order; junction bases with no gene match: 4. CDR1 is MDHEN and CDR2 is SYDVKM in the germline V gene. Complete variable domain (other parts from reference TRBV28 and TRBJ1-5): DVKVTQSSRYLVKRTGEKVFLECVQDMDHENMFWYRQDPGLGLRLIYFSYDVKMKEKGDIPEGYSVSREKKERFSLILESASTNQTSMYLCASSIRGLSNQPQHFGDGTRLSIL.

V usage is TRBV28 and J usage is TRBJ2-5; TRBD2 agrees at 9 bases. Germline loops: CDR1 MDHEN, CDR2 SYDVKM. The CDR3 has 15 amino acids. The V segment lost 7 bases and the J segment 5 bases; nucleotides outside the gene matches: 11. The CDR3 sequence is CASTVVSGSLETQYF. CDR3 in DNA: TGTGCCAGCACCGTCGTTAGCGGGAGCCTGGAGACCCAGTACTTC.

The chain is built from TRBV25-1 and TRBJ2-3; D call uncertain. There are 14 residues in the CDR3. CDR1 MGHDK and CDR2 SYGVNS come from the germline V gene. Trimming stripped 1 base from V and 1 base from J, with 6 bases between. The CDR3 here is CASSESVGTDTQYF. Written as DNA, the CDR3 is TGTGCCAGCAGTGAATCGGTGGGCACAGATACGCAGTATTTT.

The V and J genes are TRBV6-1 and TRBJ2-5; TRBD2 matches at 11 bases. From germline, CDR1 is MNHNS and CDR2 SASEGT. There are 17 residues in the CDR3. J gave up 7 bases and V 2 bases, and 12 bases lay outside the gene matches. CDR3 coding DNA: TGTGCCAGCAGTGAAACTCCCCTAGCGGGAGGCCCTGTGACCCAGTACTTC. Protein: CASSETPLAGGPVTQYF.